This T cell receptor (beta chain) was captured in a study of CD8+ T cells in alopecia areata. Trimming shortened V by 4 bases and J by 1 base, and 9 bases separated the two germline ends. The germline CDR1 and CDR2 sequences are MGHDK and SYGVNS. This CDR3 contains 14 residues. This clone has just a few counts. Treatment in this sample: oral pan-JAK inhibitor, 5-10 mg twice daily. Extracted RNA was reverse transcribed into cDNA, the sequencing template. Measured with immunoSEQ multiplex PCR; TCRdb has only the in-frame clones, and not every one. The table records about 100,000 clones, 60% of them present only once.

This chain uses TRBV25-1 with TRBJ2-3; possible D gene TRBD2, 6 bases. The clonotype comes from a human donor with alopecia areata. The specimen comprised CD8+ T cells sorted from blood, sampled at approximately week 56, from a patient treated with tofacitinib. CDR3 nucleotide sequence: TGTGCCAGCAGTGGCGGCGGGGGCACAGATACGCAGTATTTT. It specifies CASSGGGGTDTQYF. Combining the CDR3 with reference TRBV25-1 and TRBJ2-3 gives the whole variable domain EADIYQTPRYLVIGTGKKITLECSQTMGHDKMYWYQQDPGMELHLIHYSYGVNSTEKGDLSSESTVSRIRTEHFPLTLESARPSHTSQYLCASSGGGGTDTQYFGPGTRLTVL.